The 31 T cell receptor beta chains listed next were all sequenced from one sample in a study of OX40 agonist ivuxolimab in advanced cancers. Only in-frame clones appear in the TCRdb table, and some are missing; sequencing was by immunoSEQ multiplex PCR. The table records roughly 80,000 clones, around 91% of them present only once. The sequences come from CD4+ or CD8+ T cells sorted from blood, collected in a trial of the OX40 agonist ivuxolimab. The receptors derive from an adult with an advanced solid tumor such as melanoma, head and neck, liver or kidney cancer.

The CDR3 DNA is TGTGCCAGCAGTTTACAGGGGGCGGGTAATTCACCCCTCCACTTT. Its translation is CASSLQGAGNSPLHF. The gene calls are TRBV28 and TRBJ1-6, with 8 bases matching TRBD1. The germline V gene encodes CDR1 MDHEN and CDR2 SYDVKM. The CDR3 sequence is 15 residues long. Germline trimming cut 2 bases from V and 6 bases from J; bases unmatched to any gene: 3.

This clone was seen just once. The chain carries TRBV27 and TRBJ1-2, with D uncertain. The V gene's germline CDR1 is MNHEY and CDR2 SMNVEV (reference sequence). This CDR3 contains 12 residues. Trimming left V 6 bases short and J 8 bases short, with 13 bases between. This CDR3 is CASRPGNEGYTF. DNA for the CDR3: TGTGCCAGCAGACCGGGGAATGAGGGCTACACCTTC.

V is TRBV5-6 and J is TRBJ1-1; TRBD1 matches at 8 bases. Looked up from germline, CDR1 is SGHDT and CDR2 is YYEEEE. The V and J ends lost 3 bases and 4 bases, in that order; junction bases with no gene match: 8. The CDR3 consists of 15 residues. CDR3 DNA: TGTGCCAGCAGCTACGACAGGGGTTCGGGCACTGAAGCTTTCTTT. Protein product: CASSYDRGSGTEAFF.

This chain links TRBV19 with TRBJ2-3; 8 bases line up with TRBD1. V lost 5 bases and J lost 3; bases outside the gene matches: 10. In germline, CDR1 is LNHDA, CDR2 SQIVND (reference sequence). This CDR3 region has 16 residues. CDR3 region: CASSPRTGSGTDTQYF. The CDR3, as DNA: TGTGCCAGTAGTCCGCGGACAGGGAGTGGGACAGATACGCAGTATTTT.

The rearrangement joins TRBV28 to TRBJ1-2; D is uncertain. Trimming left V 2 bases short and J 1 base short, with 11 bases between. Germline lookup yields CDR1 MDHEN and CDR2 SYDVKM. The CDR3 runs 15 residues. CDR3 protein: CASSLVRSNNYGYTF. The DNA for the CDR3 is TGTGCCAGCAGTTTAGTCAGATCCAATAACTATGGCTACACCTTC.

CDR3 protein: CASRKSGADSGANVLTF. CDR3 coding DNA: TGCGCCAGCAGAAAAAGCGGGGCGGACTCTGGGGCCAACGTCCTGACTTTC. The gene calls are TRBV5-1 and TRBJ2-6; TRBD2 matches 7 bases. The CDR3 has 17 residues. Germline V gene sequence: CDR1 SGHRS, CDR2 YFSETQ. The ends lost 5 bases at V and 0 bases at J; junction bases unmatched: 8.

The sample holds one count of this clone. The V and J genes are TRBV5-8 and TRBJ2-3, with 8 positions matching TRBD1. This CDR3 is 17 amino acids long. In germline, CDR1 is SGHTS, CDR2 YDEGEE. Trimming cost V 4 bases and J 0 bases; bases outside gene matches: 10. The CDR3 sequence: CASSGTGLFTSTDTQYF. CDR3 coding DNA: TGTGCCAGCAGCGGGACAGGCCTCTTCACTAGCACAGATACGCAGTATTTT.

V usage is TRBV19 and J usage is TRBJ1-5; a possible D gene is TRBD1 (5 bases). Germline lookup yields CDR1 LNHDA and CDR2 SQIVND (reference sequence). The V and J ends lost 4 bases and 5 bases respectively, with 6 bases between them. CDR3 length: 12 residues. The chain's CDR3 is CASSKQDQPQHF. In DNA form, the CDR3 reads TGTGCCAGTAGTAAACAGGATCAGCCCCAGCATTTT.

This sequence joins TRBV29-1 and TRBJ1-2, with 10 bases matching TRBD1. The V segment lost 7 bases and the J segment 5 bases; nucleotides outside the gene matches: 16. Germline lookup yields CDR1 SQVTM and CDR2 ANQGSEA. CDR3 size: 16 residues. The DNA of the CDR3 is TGCAGCGCTCGGGGGTCGACAGGGGGCTTGGGGTATGGCTACACCTTC. It codes for CSARGSTGGLGYGYTF.

The chain couples TRBV28 to TRBJ1-2, with no clear D. V was trimmed by 2 bases and J by 8 bases, leaving 15 bases between them. The CDR3 extends over 14 amino acids. In germline, CDR1 is MDHEN, CDR2 SYDVKM. CDR3 protein: CASSLKMREEGYTF. DNA of the CDR3: TGTGCCAGCAGTTTAAAGATGCGGGAGGAGGGCTACACCTTC.

The chain is built from TRBV14 and TRBJ2-1; 8 nucleotides line up with TRBD2. The CDR3 has 15 amino acids. Germline values: CDR1 SGHDN, CDR2 FVKESK. Trimming at V came to 4 bases and at J to 5 bases, leaving 7 bases not matched to a gene. As DNA, the CDR3 is TGTGCCAGCAGCCCGAGACTAGCGCTCCACAATGAGCAGTTCTTC. Encoded protein: CASSPRLALHNEQFF.

The chain links TRBV5-8 to TRBJ1-6; D not certain. V shed 1 base and J shed 10 bases, with 9 bases lying between them. This CDR3 comprises 13 residues. From germline, CDR1 is SGHTS and CDR2 YDEGEE. CDR3 amino acids: CASSLPGRSPLHF. In DNA, the CDR3 is TGTGCCAGCAGCTTGCCGGGGAGATCACCCCTCCACTTT.

The gene calls are TRBV27 and TRBJ1-1; D is undetermined. CDR1 MNHEY and CDR2 SMNVEV come from the germline V gene (reference sequence). Trimming pared 3 bases from V and 3 bases from J, leaving 8 bases between. The CDR3 runs to 13 residues. The CDR3 coding sequence is TGTGCCAGCAGTTTGGGAAAAGACACTGAAGCTTTCTTT. Its translation is CASSLGKDTEAFF.

The gene calls are TRBV6-5 and TRBJ2-1; 8 nucleotides agree with TRBD2. Trimming took 7 bases from V and 4 from J; bases not matched to a gene: 6. CDR3 length: 14 residues. CDR1 is MNHEY and CDR2 is SVGAGI in the germline V gene. Here the CDR3 DNA reads TGTGCCAGCAAGGGACTAGAGAGTTACAATGAGCAGTTCTTC. Protein: CASKGLESYNEQFF.

The V call is TRBV5-1, the J call TRBJ2-5, with D perhaps matching TRBD2 (6 bases). Germline-derived CDR1 and CDR2 are SGHRS and YFSETQ. Trimming removed 2 bases at V and 2 bases at J, with 10 bases between. This CDR3 has 14 amino acids. CDR3 DNA: TGCGCCAGCAGCTTCTCTGGGGGGCAAGAGACCCAGTACTTC. Its protein is CASSFSGGQETQYF. Supplemented by reference TRBV5-1 and TRBJ2-5, the full variable domain reads KAGVTQTPRYLIKTRGQQVTLSCSPISGHRSVSWYQQTPGQGLQFLFEYFSETQRNKGNFPGRFSGRQFSNSRSEMNVSTLELGDSALYLCASSFSGGQETQYFGPGTRLLVL.

V usage is TRBV18 and J usage is TRBJ2-5, with D uncertain. Near its end, the DNA agrees better with TRBJ2-7, so the J call may be wrong. The length of the CDR3 is 11 residues. Per the germline V gene, CDR1 is KGHSH and CDR2 is LQKENI. In DNA form, the CDR3 reads TGTGCCAGCTCAGGAACCTACGAGCAGTACTTC. This sequence encodes CASSGTYEQYF.

Notes on this clone: At the DNA level, this CDR3 is encoded by other sequences in the same sample as well. The chain's CDR3 is CASSLRQGRNTGELFF. CDR3 nucleotide sequence: TGCGCCAGCAGCTTGAGGCAGGGTCGGAACACCGGGGAGCTGTTTTTT. The V call is TRBV5-1, the J call TRBJ2-2; possible D gene TRBD1, 5 bases. The CDR3 runs to 16 residues. Germline loops: CDR1 SGHRS, CDR2 YFSETQ. V was shortened by 1 base and J by 1 base, with 11 bases between the two germline ends.

This clone was found once. V gene TRBV7-6 combines with J gene TRBJ2-7; 10 nucleotides line up with TRBD2. CDR1 and CDR2 from the germline V gene are SGHVS and FNYEAQ. Germline trimming cut 6 bases from V and 0 bases from J; bases unmatched to any gene: 5. CDR3 length equals 15 residues. CDR3 coding DNA: TGTGCCAGCAGACTTGCTAGCGGGGGCTCCTACGAGCAGTACTTC. It translates to CASRLASGGSYEQYF.

This clone came up once. The chain carries TRBV14 and TRBJ2-3; D not certain. V lost 4 bases and J lost 5, with 4 bases in between. This CDR3 contains 11 residues. Germline CDR1 SGHDN, CDR2 FVKESK. CDR3 bases: TGTGCCAGCAGCCGCCAAGATACGCAGTATTTT. Residues: CASSRQDTQYF.

This chain links TRBV7-8 with TRBJ2-5; D possibly uses TRBD1 or TRBD2 (5 bases each). V lost 11 bases and J lost 1, with 20 bases in between. Germline CDR1 and CDR2: SGHVS and FQNEAQ. The CDR3 covers 15 residues. This chain's CDR3 is CASAPAGTRQETQYF. The CDR3 nucleotides are TGTGCCTCAGCGCCGGCAGGGACCCGCCAAGAGACCCAGTACTTC. Full variable domain (outside the CDR3, taken from reference TRBV7-8 and TRBJ2-5): GAGVSQSPRYKVAKRGQDVALRCDPISGHVSLFWYQQALGQGPEFLTYFQNEAQLDKSGLPSDRFFAERPEGSVSTLKIQRTQQEDSAVYLCASAPAGTRQETQYFGPGTRLLVL.

The chain carries TRBV7-2 and TRBJ1-2, with D hard to call. The CDR3 loop spans 15 amino acids. The V end was cut by 5 bases, the J end by 8 bases, with 21 bases between. In germline, CDR1 is SGHTA, CDR2 FQGNSA. CDR3 region: CASSPLREGGLGYTF. The CDR3 nucleotides are TGTGCCAGCAGCCCGCTAAGGGAAGGAGGGTTGGGCTACACCTTC.

In its sample, this clone was seen a few times. Other DNA sequences in this sample translate to the same CDR3. The chain combines TRBV9 with TRBJ1-1; D is undetermined. The CDR3 extends over 13 amino acids. Germline CDR1 and CDR2: SGDLS and YYNGEE. The V gene lost 0 bases and the J gene lost 0 bases, with 3 bases spanning the gap. This CDR3 reads CASSVAMNTEAFF. Written as DNA, the CDR3 is TGTGCCAGCAGCGTAGCCATGAACACTGAAGCTTTCTTT.

This rearrangement joins TRBV5-1 to TRBJ2-1; 7 nucleotides agree with TRBD2. Germline V gene data show CDR1 as SGHRS and CDR2 as YFSETQ. The CDR3 spans 17 residues. V trimming: 0 bases; J trimming: 2 bases; junction bases outside the gene matches: 8. DNA of the CDR3: TGCGCCAGCAGCTTGGCCTCGGGAGGCTTGACCTACAATGAGCAGTTCTTC. Encoded protein: CASSLASGGLTYNEQFF.

The chain combines TRBV6-6 with TRBJ1-5; D gene unclear. The germline V gene has CDR1 MNHNY and CDR2 SVGAGI (reference sequence). The V and J ends lost 5 bases and 7 bases respectively, with 9 bases between them. The CDR3 is 12 amino acids. The CDR3 region has the DNA TGTGCCAGCAGTCGAGGGTCCCAGCCCCAGCATTTT. Residues: CASSRGSQPQHF.

V is TRBV19 and J is TRBJ1-4; D uncertain. CDR1 is LNHDA, CDR2 SQIVND, per germline (reference sequence). CDR3 size: 14 residues. Between the trimmed V and J ends, which lost 6 bases and 5 bases, there was a span of 13 bases. CDR3: CASRLRQMNEKLFF. The CDR3 DNA sequence: TGTGCCAGTAGGCTGAGGCAGATGAATGAAAAACTGTTTTTT.

This rearrangement joins TRBV14 to TRBJ2-3, with 7 bases that match TRBD2. The CDR3 runs to 15 residues. V trimming: 3 bases; J trimming: 1 base; junction bases outside the gene matches: 4. The germline CDR1 and CDR2 sequences are SGHDN and FVKESK. The CDR3 loop reads CASSQLRGGTDTQYF. CDR3 sequence (DNA): TGTGCCAGCAGCCAGCTACGGGGGGGCACAGATACGCAGTATTTT.

The CDR3 sequence: CASSRDRVDGYTF. CDR3 DNA: TGTGCCAGCAGCCGGGACAGGGTAGATGGCTACACCTTC. The chain is built from TRBV2 and TRBJ1-2; 9 bases are a match to TRBD1. Germline-derived CDR1 and CDR2 are SNHLY and FYNNEI. The junction had 5 bases not matched to a gene; V was cut back by 6 bases and J by 6 bases. CDR3 length equals 13 residues.

The chain recombines TRBV6-5 with TRBJ1-4; TRBD1 is a possible D gene (5 bases). CDR1 is MNHEY, CDR2 SVGAGI, per germline. The CDR3 extends over 13 amino acids. The germline V and J ends were trimmed by 6 bases and 4 bases, with 9 bases remaining between them. The CDR3 DNA sequence: TGTGCCAGCAGACGGGACCTTAATGAAAAACTGTTTTTT. Protein: CASRRDLNEKLFF.

A single count supports this clone. CDR3 nucleotides: TGTGCCAGCAGTCTACAGGGGGTAAGGGAGACCCAGTACTTC. This translates into CASSLQGVRETQYF. This chain connects TRBV28 to TRBJ2-5; 8 bases are a match to TRBD1. After removal of 5 bases from V and 5 bases from J, the junction contained 7 bases not matched to a gene. Germline V CDR1 and CDR2: MDHEN, SYDVKM. The CDR3 has 14 residues.

V usage is TRBV19 and J usage is TRBJ1-4, with 7 bases aligning to TRBD1. The CDR3 spans 15 residues. Germline V gene sequence: CDR1 LNHDA, CDR2 SQIVND (reference sequence). V trimming: 1 base; J trimming: 5 bases; junction bases outside the gene matches: 4. The chain's CDR3 is CASSIATGRNEKLFF. The CDR3 nucleotides are TGTGCCAGTAGTATAGCGACAGGGAGAAATGAAAAACTGTTTTTT.

This chain connects TRBV4-2 to TRBJ1-1, with 8 bases that match TRBD1. The trim removed 3 bases at V and 11 bases at J, leaving 14 bases unmatched. Germline CDR1 and CDR2: LGHNA and YNFKEQ. CDR3 length: 15 residues. The CDR3 DNA reads as TGTGCCAGCAGCCAGGCGGACAGGGCGGGATCGTGGGCTTTCTTT. Translating gives CASSQADRAGSWAFF.